The 2 T cell receptor beta chains presented below share a single source sample, sequenced in a study of blood T cell repertoires in COVID-19. This table comes from immunoSEQ multiplex PCR, and its TCRdb copy is limited to in-frame clones, with some not included. Here the sample spans roughly 160,000 clones, 70% to 90% being singletons. Sequenced sample: peripheral blood. These receptors originate from a middle-aged man with acute or convalescent COVID-19.

The chain has TRBV19 and TRBJ1-5, with TRBD1 matching 7 bases. J gave up 4 bases and V 3 bases, and 6 bases lay outside the gene matches. This CDR3 spans 15 amino acids. CDR1 is LNHDA and CDR2 is SQIVND in the germline V gene (reference sequence). CDR3 nucleotides: TGTGCCAGTAGTATCATGACAGGGCGGAATCAGCCCCAGCATTTT. It codes for CASSIMTGRNQPQHF.

Concerning this clone: The junction differs from germline at one of its ends, possibly a read error. The chain couples TRBV10-2 to TRBJ1-2, with a possible D match to TRBD1 (6 bases). This CDR3 contains 12 residues. The germline CDR1 and CDR2 sequences are WSHSY and SAAADI. The CDR3 bases are TGCGCTAGCAGGACAGACTCCTATGGCTACACCTTC. Translation: CASRTDSYGYTF.